This TCR beta chain was sequenced in a study of shared clonotypes between healthy human individuals. Study details: Each donor contributed plates that comprised three CD4 naive, three CD4 memory, two CD8 naive and one CD8 memory. Broader study findings: Shared clonotypes: about 5.3% naive CD4, around 3.5% naive CD8, 2.3% memory CD4, over 0.3% memory CD8.

There are 15 residues in the CDR3. Germline lookup yields CDR1 LGHNT and CDR2 FRNRAP. The junction had 7 bases not matched to a gene; V was cut back by 6 bases and J by 2 bases. Positive CCR7 selection of CD45RO-negative cells yielded the naive CD8 cells, and terminally differentiated effector memory CD45RA+ cells were excluded. Measured with immunoSEQ multiplex PCR; TCRdb has only the in-frame clones, and not every one. The data hold more than 2 million clones, with less than 95% observed a single time. This clone was counted between two and nine times. Its antigen is undetermined. What was sequenced was naive CD8+ T cells sorted from blood. The chain employs TRBV12-5 and TRBJ1-2, with 9 positions matching TRBD1. The receptor was isolated from a young man in good health. This CDR3 reads CASGEGQGRNYGYTF. The CDR3, as DNA: TGTGCTAGTGGGGAGGGACAGGGAAGAAACTATGGCTACACCTTC.